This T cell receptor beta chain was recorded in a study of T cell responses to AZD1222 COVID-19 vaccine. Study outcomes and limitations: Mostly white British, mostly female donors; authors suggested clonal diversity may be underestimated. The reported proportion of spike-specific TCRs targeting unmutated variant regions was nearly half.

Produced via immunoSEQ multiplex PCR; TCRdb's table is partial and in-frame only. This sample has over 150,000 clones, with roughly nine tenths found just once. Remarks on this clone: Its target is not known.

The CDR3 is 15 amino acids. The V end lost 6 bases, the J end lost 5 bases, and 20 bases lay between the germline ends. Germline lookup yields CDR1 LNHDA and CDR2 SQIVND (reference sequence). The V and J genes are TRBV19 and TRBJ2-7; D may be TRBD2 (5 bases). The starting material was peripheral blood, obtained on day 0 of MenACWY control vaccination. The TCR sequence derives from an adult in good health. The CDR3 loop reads CASSPGSGSLNEQYF. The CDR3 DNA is TGTGCCAGTAGCCCGGGCTCGGGGAGTTTAAACGAGCAGTACTTC.